The 12 T cell receptor beta chains in this list originate from one sample, sequenced in a study of low-dose radiotherapy and immunotherapy resistance in tumors. First-strand cDNA used TRAV- and TRBV-specific primers, covering alpha and beta chains. Using a constant-region primer together with a V-primer adapter, TCRs were subjected to around 22 PCR cycles of amplification. TCRdb fed the reads into MiXCR, producing one record per CDR3 protein. Of about 7,300 distinct CDR3 sequences listed, 70% to 85% are singletons. The receptor set was obtained from a human donor with advanced metastatic prostate, ovarian, gallbladder or colorectal cancer (not recorded which). This table probably holds off-target reads from a library built for another chain.

This clonotype turned up a few times. The rearrangement joins TRBV11-2 to TRBJ2-7; D call uncertain. The germline V gene has CDR1 SGHAT and CDR2 FQNNGV. The CDR3 sequence is 18 residues long. V was trimmed by 5 bases and J by 0 bases, leaving 23 bases between them. Here the CDR3 DNA reads TGTGCCAGCAGCCCGACCGGTCGGAGTAAAGGTAGCTCCTACGAGCAGTACTTC. Translated: CASSPTGRSKGSSYEQYF.

This clonotype came up once. V is TRBV5-1 and J is TRBJ2-5; weak D call: TRBD1 (6 bases). Germline CDR1 reads SGHRS; CDR2 reads YFSETQ. The CDR3 has 13 amino acids. V was shortened by 4 bases and J by 2 bases, with 9 bases between the two germline ends. CDR3: CASSQDRQETQYF. CDR3 sequence (DNA): TGCGCCAGCAGCCAGGACAGACAAGAGACCCAGTACTTC.

V and J are TRBV10-3 and TRBJ2-7, with D possibly being TRBD2 (6 bases). V gave up 11 bases and J gave up 2 bases, with 13 bases separating them. The CDR3 covers 12 residues. Germline CDR1 ENHRY, CDR2 SYGVKD. The chain's CDR3 is CASRDSTYEQYF. DNA of the CDR3: TGTGCCTCCCGGGACTCCACCTACGAGCAGTACTTC.

This chain joins TRBV7-9 and TRBJ1-2, with a tentative D call TRBD1 (6 bases). V was cut by 5 bases and J by 5 bases, with 18 bases left in between. Germline V CDR1 and CDR2: SEHNR, FQNEAQ (reference sequence). The CDR3 contains 15 residues. This CDR3 is CASSTFRDTGYGYTF. The CDR3 DNA sequence: TGTGCCAGCAGCACATTCCGGGACACGGGTTATGGCTACACCTTC.

This chain uses TRBV5-6 with TRBJ2-6, with D unresolved. Looked up from germline, CDR1 is SGHDT and CDR2 is YYEEEE. This CDR3 is 13 amino acids long. V shed 2 bases and J shed 2 bases, with 2 bases lying between them. The CDR3 DNA sequence: TGTGCCAGCAGCTTAACTGGGGCCAACGTCCTGACTTTC. Residues: CASSLTGANVLTF.

The chain uses TRBV6-6 and TRBJ1-3, with no clear D. V shed 2 bases and J shed 7 bases, with 9 bases lying between them. The CDR3 sequence is 13 residues long. Germline CDR1 reads MNHNY; CDR2 reads SVGAGI (reference sequence). CDR3: CASSYKEGNTIYF. The CDR3 DNA reads as TGTGCCAGCAGTTACAAGGAAGGGAACACCATATATTTT.

This sequence joins TRBV11-2 and TRBJ2-1; TRBD2 matches 7 bases. Germline V gene sequence: CDR1 SGHAT, CDR2 FQNNGV. The CDR3 sequence is 16 residues long. With V trimmed by 6 bases and J by 4 bases, 12 bases remained unmatched. The CDR3 loop is CASRGLRKRGYNEQFF. The CDR3 DNA is TGTGCCAGCAGGGGACTGCGAAAGCGGGGATACAATGAGCAGTTCTTC.

This rearrangement joins TRBV10-3 to TRBJ1-2, with a possible D match to TRBD1 (5 bases). Germline V gene data show CDR1 as ENHRY and CDR2 as SYGVKD. Trimming removed 4 bases from V and 3 bases from J, with 24 bases in between. The CDR3 consists of 18 residues. CDR3 nucleotide sequence: TGTGCCATCAGTGCCGCGGACGGGGATGAACGAGGGGACTATGGCTACACCTTC. The encoded protein is CAISAADGDERGDYGYTF.

V and J are TRBV10-3 and TRBJ2-3; 9 bases are a match to TRBD2. V was pared by 7 bases and J by 1 base, with 3 bases of the junction left unmatched. The CDR3 consists of 14 residues. Germline CDR1 reads ENHRY; CDR2 reads SYGVKD. The CDR3 loop reads CAITQRGGTDTQYF. The CDR3 DNA sequence: TGTGCCATCACTCAGCGGGGGGGCACAGATACGCAGTATTTT.

About this clonotype: The junction departs from germline at one end; a sequencing error may be responsible. The CDR3 region has the DNA TGTGCCAGCAGCTTGGAGGGTACAGGCCGGGGCTCTGGAAACACCATATATTTT. Translated: CASSLEGTGRGSGNTIYF. The chain links TRBV5-3 to TRBJ1-3; a weak D match, TRBD1 (5 bases). TRBV5-3 is flagged as an ORF with uncertain function. CDR3 length equals 18 residues.

This chain links TRBV14 with TRBJ2-7; tentatively, D is TRBD1 (6 bases). The CDR3 loop spans 14 amino acids. Germline assignment: CDR1 SGHDN and CDR2 FVKESK. Deletions cut 6 bases from V and 0 bases from J, with 12 bases between. CDR3 protein: CASRRTESSYEQYF. CDR3 coding DNA: TGTGCCAGCAGGAGGACAGAGAGCTCCTACGAGCAGTACTTC.

The chain has TRBV9 and TRBJ2-7, with D possibly TRBD2 on 5 matching bases. Trimming removed 0 bases from V and 2 bases from J, with 12 bases in between. This CDR3 is built from 15 residues. Germline assignment: CDR1 SGDLS and CDR2 YYNGEE. CDR3 region: CASSVEASRTYEQYF. The CDR3 region has the DNA TGTGCCAGCAGCGTAGAGGCTAGCAGGACCTACGAGCAGTACTTC.